These 2 T cell receptor beta chains share one sample of origin, sequenced in a study of blood T cell repertoires in COVID-19. Profiling relied on immunoSEQ multiplex PCR, and the TCRdb table lists in-frame clones only, not all of them. The sample carries roughly 87,000 clones, about 85% recorded once. Sequencing input: peripheral blood. Source of these receptors: a woman in her seventies with acute or convalescent COVID-19.

The chain recombines TRBV30 with TRBJ1-1; maybe TRBD1 (6 bases). CDR1 is GTSNPN, CDR2 SVGIG, per germline (reference sequence). Between the trimmed V and J ends, which lost 4 bases and 4 bases, there was a span of 19 bases. There are 15 residues in the CDR3. The chain's CDR3 is CAWTRGPGFGTEAFF. The CDR3 DNA reads as TGTGCCTGGACCAGGGGACCGGGATTTGGCACTGAAGCTTTCTTT.

The gene calls are TRBV5-5 and TRBJ2-5; 10 bases map to TRBD2. The length of the CDR3 is 14 residues. Trimming took 0 bases from V and 6 from J; bases not matched to a gene: 2. Germline V gene data show CDR1 as SGHKS and CDR2 as YYEKEE (reference sequence). CDR3 amino acids: CASSLERGGKTQYF. The CDR3 nucleotides are TGTGCCAGCAGCTTGGAGCGGGGGGGTAAGACCCAGTACTTC.